The TCR beta chain under discussion was sequenced for a study of T-cell reconstitution after alpha-beta-depleted transplantation in children. Study-level points and caveats: Some patients showed high day-60 TCRbeta diversity, which derived from surviving recipient T cells and thymic progenitors.

V was pared by 5 bases and J by 7 bases, with 4 bases of the junction left unmatched. CDR3 length: 13 residues. Comment on this clonotype: Its antigen remains unidentified.

Unique molecular identifiers featured in how the TCRbeta library was prepared. TCRdb ran MiXCR on the PCR reads and lists one entry per CDR3 protein. Of around 700,000 distinct CDR3 sequences listed, around 12% are singletons. The sample in question was PBMCs, obtained before TCRalphabeta/CD19-depleted stem cell transplant. The chain employs TRBV12-3 or TRBV12-4 and TRBJ1-5; 8 bases are shared with TRBD1. This TCR was sampled from a girl aged 2 to 9 with congenital amegakaryocytic thrombocytopenia, due to receive a stem cell transplant. In DNA form, the CDR3 reads TGTGCCAGCAGTAGGACAGGGCGCCAGCCCCAGCATTTT. This gives the protein CASSRTGRQPQHF.